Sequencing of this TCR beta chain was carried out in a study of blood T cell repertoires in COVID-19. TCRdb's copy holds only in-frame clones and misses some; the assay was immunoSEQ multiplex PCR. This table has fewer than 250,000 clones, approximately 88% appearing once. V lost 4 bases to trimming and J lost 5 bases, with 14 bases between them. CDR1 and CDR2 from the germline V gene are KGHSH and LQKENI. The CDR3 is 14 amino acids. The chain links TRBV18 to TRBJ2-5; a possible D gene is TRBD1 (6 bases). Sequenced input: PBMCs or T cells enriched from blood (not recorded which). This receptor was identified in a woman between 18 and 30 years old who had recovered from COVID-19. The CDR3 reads CASSQTGSSETQYF. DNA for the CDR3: TGTGCCAGCTCACAAACAGGGTCCTCGGAGACCCAGTACTTC.